This entry concerns a single TCR beta chain. The V gene's germline CDR1 is MDHEN and CDR2 SYDVKM. The CDR3 is made up of 12 amino acids. The V end was cut by 3 bases, the J end by 7 bases, with 9 bases between. Data came from immunoSEQ multiplex PCR; TCRdb stores just in-frame clones and leaves some out. The table shows roughly 40,000 clones, with 88% occurring only once. The source of the sample is a study of blood T cell repertoires in COVID-19. Turning to the study itself: T cells, B-cell-depleted T cells, or PBMCs provided the cDNA or gDNA that served as material.

The specimen was peripheral blood. The rearrangement joins TRBV28 to TRBJ1-1; D gene unclear. The TCR originated in a middle-aged woman with acute or convalescent COVID-19. The CDR3 nucleotides read TGTGCCAGCAGTTTGCGGAGAGGTGAAGCTTTCTTT. Amino acid sequence: CASSLRRGEAFF.